A single sample is the source of the 21 T cell receptor beta chains below, sequenced in a study of blood T cell repertoires in COVID-19. Produced via immunoSEQ multiplex PCR; TCRdb's table is partial and in-frame only. The sample lists a few hundred thousand clones; 90% to 95% were seen once. Input material: PBMCs or T cells enriched from blood (not recorded which). The receptor source for this set is a woman aged 40 to 49 who had been exposed to COVID-19.

This rearrangement joins TRBV4-2 to TRBJ2-3; tentatively, D is TRBD2 (5 bases). Germline assignment: CDR1 LGHNA and CDR2 YNFKEQ. The V end was cut by 0 bases, the J end by 2 bases, with 18 bases between. The length of the CDR3 is 18 residues. The CDR3 DNA is TGTGCCAGCAGCCAAGAGGCGGGTACTAGTGGGTACACAGATACGCAGTATTTT. Translating it yields CASSQEAGTSGYTDTQYF.

This chain uses TRBV29-1 with TRBJ1-2; tentatively, D is TRBD1 (5 bases). V lost 8 bases to trimming and J lost 2 bases, with 12 bases between them. Looked up from germline, CDR1 is SQVTM and CDR2 is ANQGSEA. The CDR3 has 12 amino acids. CDR3 bases: TGCAGCTTCCAGACAGTAAACTATGGCTACACCTTC. This translates into CSFQTVNYGYTF.

The chain recombines TRBV5-1 with TRBJ2-7; D is unresolved. Trimming shortened V by 1 base and J by 0 bases, and 8 bases separated the two germline ends. The CDR3 is 14 amino acids. CDR1 and CDR2 (germline): SGHRS, YFSETQ. The CDR3 DNA reads as TGCGCCAGCAGCTTGAATACAGCCTCCTACGAGCAGTACTTC. The encoded protein is CASSLNTASYEQYF.

The genes are TRBV19 and TRBJ1-1, with TRBD1 identical over 7 bases. CDR1 is LNHDA and CDR2 is SQIVND in the germline V gene (reference sequence). The CDR3 is 14 amino acids. After removal of 2 bases from V and 1 base from J, the junction contained 1 base not matched to a gene. The CDR3 region has the DNA TGTGCCAGTAGTATACAGGGGGAGAACACTGAAGCTTTCTTT. It is translated as CASSIQGENTEAFF. The variable domain in full, with the rest retrieved from reference TRBV19 and TRBJ1-1, is DGGITQSPKYLFRKEGQNVTLSCEQNLNHDAMYWYRQDPGQGLRLIYYSQIVNDFQKGDIAEGYSVSREKKESFPLTVTSAQKNPTAFYLCASSIQGENTEAFFGQGTRLTVV.

The V gene is TRBV19, the J gene TRBJ1-5; D possibly corresponds to TRBD1 (6 bases). Germline lookup yields CDR1 LNHDA and CDR2 SQIVND (reference sequence). V shed 6 bases and J shed 4 bases, with 16 bases lying between them. This CDR3 has 15 residues. CDR3 residues: CASRGSGGQNQPQHF. Written as DNA, the CDR3 is TGTGCCAGTAGGGGGTCGGGAGGACAGAATCAGCCCCAGCATTTT.

This clone was picked up a small number of times. V gene TRBV9 combines with J gene TRBJ2-5; TRBD2 matches at 9 bases. The V segment lost 0 bases and the J segment 4 bases; nucleotides outside the gene matches: 7. CDR3 length: 16 amino acids. Looked up from germline, CDR1 is SGDLS and CDR2 is YYNGEE. The CDR3 nucleotides read TGTGCCAGCAGCGTAGTGGCGGGGGGGGGACTAGAGACCCAGTACTTC. It translates to CASSVVAGGGLETQYF.

V gene TRBV6-5 combines with J gene TRBJ2-5; unclear D gene. V was shortened by 8 bases and J by 2 bases, with 15 bases between the two germline ends. The CDR3 runs to 14 residues. CDR1 is MNHEY and CDR2 is SVGAGI in the germline V gene. CDR3 sequence (DNA): TGTGCCAGCCTACCCTTGACACAGCAAGAGACCCAGTACTTC. Protein: CASLPLTQQETQYF.

This sequence joins TRBV25-1 and TRBJ2-1; TRBD2 matches 9 bases. After removal of 4 bases from V and 5 bases from J, the junction contained 3 bases not matched to a gene. The CDR3 loop spans 14 amino acids. Germline values: CDR1 MGHDK, CDR2 SYGVNS. In DNA, the CDR3 is TGTGCCAGCAGTGCGCGGGGGGGCAACAATGAGCAGTTCTTC. Translated: CASSARGGNNEQFF.

This clone was counted only a few times. The J gene is TRBJ1-2, the V gene TRBV6-5; 8 positions match TRBD1. The CDR3 contains 14 residues. J gave up 3 bases and V 8 bases, and 8 bases lay outside the gene matches. Germline CDR1 and CDR2: MNHEY and SVGAGI. The CDR3 nucleotides read TGTGCCAGCTCAGACGGACAGGGAGACTATGGCTACACCTTC. Its protein is CASSDGQGDYGYTF.

A few counts support this clone. This chain connects TRBV9 to TRBJ1-2; TRBD1 agrees at 11 bases. This CDR3 is built from 19 residues. The V segment lost 2 bases and the J segment 2 bases; nucleotides outside the gene matches: 14. Germline V CDR1 and CDR2: SGDLS, YYNGEE. CDR3 bases: TGTGCCAGCAGCGTGAGTCGGACAGGGGGCCGATACGGAAACTATGGCTACACCTTC. Protein: CASSVSRTGGRYGNYGYTF.

The J gene is TRBJ1-5, the V gene TRBV10-3; 10 nucleotides agree with TRBD1. V was clipped by 10 bases and J by 4 bases; unmatched bases: 4. The CDR3 runs to 13 residues. Germline V gives CDR1 ENHRY, CDR2 SYGVKD. CDR3 sequence: CASGQGGNQPQHF. The CDR3 DNA follows: TGTGCCAGCGGACAGGGGGGTAATCAGCCCCAGCATTTT.

The rearrangement links TRBV27 to TRBJ1-1, with no clear D. Germline CDR1 and CDR2: MNHEY and SMNVEV (reference sequence). V was shortened by 9 bases and J by 0 bases, with 11 bases between the two germline ends. CDR3 length: 13 residues. CDR3 protein: CASSVALNTEAFF. In DNA, the CDR3 is TGTGCCAGTTCAGTCGCACTGAACACTGAAGCTTTCTTT.

This chain's CDR3 is CASSPKVSAGDYTQYF. The CDR3 DNA reads as TGTGCCAGCTCACCAAAAGTCTCAGCGGGCGATTATACGCAGTATTTT. The gene calls are TRBV18 and TRBJ2-3, with a possible D match to TRBD2 (6 bases). There are 16 residues in the CDR3. CDR1 KGHSH and CDR2 LQKENI come from the germline V gene. V shed 2 bases and J shed 7 bases, with 19 bases lying between them.

The chain combines TRBV19 with TRBJ1-2; 8 bases match TRBD1. With 1 base clipped from V and 4 bases from J, the junction kept 5 bases outside the gene matches. This CDR3 comprises 15 residues. Germline V gene data show CDR1 as LNHDA and CDR2 as SQIVND (reference sequence). The CDR3 DNA sequence: TGTGCCAGTAGTATAGTGACAGGGGAGGGCTATGGCTACACCTTC. This sequence encodes CASSIVTGEGYGYTF.

The chain recombines TRBV15 with TRBJ1-5; TRBD1 aligns across 7 bases. J lost 11 bases, V lost 0 bases, and 7 bases had no gene match. Germline V gene lookup returns CDR1 LNHNV and CDR2 YYDKDF (reference sequence). This CDR3 is 14 amino acids long. CDR3 residues: CATSRDRGKEAQHF. In DNA form, the CDR3 reads TGTGCCACCAGCAGAGACAGGGGGAAAGAGGCCCAGCATTTT.

This chain uses TRBV25-1 with TRBJ1-2; 7 bases are shared with TRBD1. The V gene end was trimmed by 5 bases and the J gene end by 6 bases; junction bases not matched to a gene: 12. The CDR3 loop spans 15 amino acids. CDR1 MGHDK and CDR2 SYGVNS come from the germline V gene. This chain's CDR3 is CASSLRQGSGDGYTF. CDR3 coding DNA: TGTGCCAGCAGTCTTCGACAGGGATCAGGGGATGGCTACACCTTC.

A single count supports this clone. The V call is TRBV6-2 or TRBV6-3, the J call TRBJ2-1; TRBD2 aligns across 9 bases. This CDR3 has 15 residues. The V gene's germline CDR1 is MNHEY and CDR2 SVGEGT. V lost 5 bases, J lost 10 bases, and 12 bases stayed unmatched. The CDR3 sequence: CASSAQTSGRTEQFF. CDR3 nucleotide sequence: TGTGCCAGCAGTGCCCAAACTAGCGGGCGAACCGAGCAGTTCTTC.

The chain recombines TRBV3-1 (or the pseudogene TRBV3-2) with TRBJ2-1, with 14 bases lining up with TRBD2. This CDR3 has 17 amino acids. Germline V gene lookup returns CDR1 LGHDT and CDR2 YNNKEL (reference sequence). V was pared by 3 bases and J by 9 bases, with 10 bases of the junction left unmatched. CDR3 in DNA: TGTGCCAGCAGCCAGGTCACCGGGACTAGCGGGGGTTCTGAGCAGTTCTTC. It translates to CASSQVTGTSGGSEQFF.

The chain recombines TRBV7-8 with TRBJ1-2, with TRBD1 identical over 8 bases. The CDR3 consists of 15 residues. CDR1 and CDR2 from the germline V gene are SGHVS and FQNEAQ. V shed 5 bases, J shed 4 bases, and the junction held 9 bases outside the gene matches. The CDR3 spells CASSPGTGDFYGYTF. In nucleotides, the CDR3 is TGTGCCAGCAGCCCAGGGACAGGCGACTTCTATGGCTACACCTTC. The variable domain in full, with the rest retrieved from reference TRBV7-8 and TRBJ1-2, is GAGVSQSPRYKVAKRGQDVALRCDPISGHVSLFWYQQALGQGPEFLTYFQNEAQLDKSGLPSDRFFAERPEGSVSTLKIQRTQQEDSAVYLCASSPGTGDFYGYTFGSGTRLTVV.

This chain joins TRBV2 and TRBJ2-1; 7 bases match TRBD1. The CDR3 has 14 amino acids. J lost 2 bases, V lost 7 bases, and 5 bases had no gene match. Germline V CDR1 and CDR2: SNHLY, FYNNEI. The chain's CDR3 is CASIRQGPYNEQFF. The CDR3 DNA reads TGTGCCAGCATCCGACAGGGACCCTACAATGAGCAGTTCTTC.

This clone was seen just once. The V and J genes are TRBV7-2 and TRBJ2-1; 12 nucleotides align to TRBD2. The CDR3 sequence is 17 residues long. Per germline, CDR1 SGHTA and CDR2 FQGNSA. V shed 1 base, J shed 7 bases, and the junction held 8 bases outside the gene matches. CDR3: CASSLVASGRAGNEQFF. The CDR3 nucleotides read TGTGCCAGCAGCTTAGTGGCTAGCGGGAGGGCGGGGAATGAGCAGTTCTTC.